This T cell receptor beta chain was observed in a study of response to subunit inactivated influenza vaccine. General study findings and limits: Authors suggested each seasonal flu vaccination may recruit only limited numbers of new T cells.

The CDR3 covers 13 residues. CDR1 SQVTM and CDR2 ANQGSEA come from the germline V gene. MiXCR, applied by TCRdb to the RT-PCR reads, yields one record per CDR3 protein. Among about 180,000 distinct CDR3 sequences listed, around 8.8% were seen once. This clonotype appeared many times. Its antigen remains unknown. The sample in question was non-naive T cells sorted from PBMCs, obtained on the day of vaccination. The sequence came from a man between 45 and 60 years old who received an inactivated influenza vaccine. The V and J genes are TRBV29-1 and TRBJ2-1; D is perhaps TRBD1 (5 bases). CDR3: CRVRGPSWNEQFF. DNA for the CDR3: TGCAGGGTAAGGGGTCCCAGTTGGAATGAGCAGTTCTTC.